This passage covers 14 T cell receptor beta chains from one sample sequenced in a study of T cell responses to AZD1222 COVID-19 vaccine. The repertoire was sequenced with immunoSEQ multiplex PCR; TCRdb's copy has only in-frame clones and lacks some. The table lists some 280,000 clones, around 93% of them singletons. The specimen comprised peripheral blood, sampled 28 days after the second AZD1222 dose. Receptor source: an adult who received the AZD1222 COVID-19 vaccine.

The rearrangement joins TRBV7-2 to TRBJ2-1; D possibly uses TRBD1 or TRBD2 (5 bases each). The CDR3 contains 15 residues. The ends were cut back, 5 bases at V and 1 base at J, with 12 bases in the middle. Germline CDR1 reads SGHTA; CDR2 reads FQGNSA. CDR3 loop: CASSAGWGSYNEQFF. The CDR3 DNA reads as TGTGCCAGCAGCGCCGGCTGGGGGTCCTACAATGAGCAGTTCTTC. The entire variable domain, with the rest obtained from reference TRBV7-2 and TRBJ2-1, is as follows: GAGVSQSPSNKVTEKGKDVELRCDPISGHTALYWYRQSLGQGLEFLIYFQGNSAPDKSGLPSDRFSAERTGGSVSTLTIQRTQQEDSAVYLCASSAGWGSYNEQFFGPGTRLTVL.

This clone was recorded once. V is TRBV5-4 and J is TRBJ1-1; maybe TRBD1 (5 bases). The V and J ends lost 1 base and 3 bases respectively, with 13 bases between them. From germline, CDR1 is SGHNT and CDR2 YYREEE (reference sequence). The CDR3 totals 15 residues. DNA for the CDR3: TGTGCCAGCAGCTTGTCTAATCGGGGGGACACTGAAGCTTTCTTT. Translating it yields CASSLSNRGDTEAFF.

The V gene is TRBV21-1, the J gene TRBJ1-5. TRBV21-1 is termed a pseudogene. The CDR3 consists of 18 residues. As DNA, the CDR3 is TGTGCCAGCAGCAAAGGGGCCGGGATGGTCGCGGGCAATCAGCCCCAGCATTTT. This sequence encodes CASSKGAGMVAGNQPQHF.

The CDR3 DNA reads TGTGCCAGCAGCTTAGCGTGGGGCAGAGAAGGCTCCTACGAGCAGTACTTC. Its protein is CASSLAWGREGSYEQYF. The V call is TRBV7-8, the J call TRBJ2-7; tentatively, D is TRBD1 (5 bases). The CDR3 consists of 17 residues. With 0 bases removed from V and 0 bases from J, the gap between germline ends came to 15 bases. In germline, CDR1 is SGHVS, CDR2 FQNEAQ.

V is TRBV12-3 or TRBV12-4 and J is TRBJ1-1; D perhaps matches TRBD1 (5 bases). The CDR3 consists of 13 residues. Trimming shortened V by 5 bases and J by 2 bases, and 9 bases separated the two germline ends. The CDR3 reads CASSRQLNTEAFF. DNA of the CDR3: TGTGCCAGCAGTCGACAGCTTAACACTGAAGCTTTCTTT.

The rearrangement joins TRBV9 to TRBJ2-7; possible D gene TRBD2, 6 bases. The CDR3 is 14 residues long. Trimming cost V 4 bases and J 3 bases, with 14 bases left between them. Germline CDR1 reads SGDLS; CDR2 reads YYNGEE. In DNA form, the CDR3 reads TGTGCCAGCAGCCCCTCCGGGACTGGCTACGAGCAGTACTTC. This translates into CASSPSGTGYEQYF.

The rearrangement links TRBV6-5 to TRBJ2-7; D is unresolved. Germline V gene lookup returns CDR1 MNHEY and CDR2 SVGAGI. The V end was cut by 5 bases, the J end by 1 base, with 12 bases between. The CDR3 is 14 amino acids. The CDR3 loop reads CASSPAGGSYEQYF. CDR3 coding DNA: TGTGCCAGCAGTCCGGCAGGTGGGTCCTACGAGCAGTACTTC.

J is TRBJ1-1 and V is TRBV6-5; possibly TRBD1 for D (6 bases). The CDR3 is 15 residues long. V lost 7 bases and J lost 0, with 15 bases in between. Germline lookup yields CDR1 MNHEY and CDR2 SVGAGI. The chain's CDR3 is CASTRPGGMNTEAFF. In DNA form, the CDR3 reads TGTGCCAGCACTCGCCCCGGGGGCATGAACACTGAAGCTTTCTTT.

The V and J genes are TRBV6-5 and TRBJ2-3, with 9 bases matching TRBD1. Germline CDR1 MNHEY, CDR2 SVGAGI. There are 13 residues in the CDR3. With 7 bases clipped from V and 4 bases from J, the junction kept 3 bases outside the gene matches. The CDR3 bases are TGTGCCAGCAAAACAGGGGGCGCAGATACGCAGTATTTT. This encodes CASKTGGADTQYF.

V and J are TRBV19 and TRBJ2-3; TRBD2 might be the D (5 bases). Germline V CDR1 and CDR2: LNHDA, SQIVND (reference sequence). The CDR3 loop spans 15 amino acids. V lost 0 bases, J lost 5 bases, and 12 bases lay in between. The CDR3 is CASSIESWTQDTQYF. CDR3 DNA sequence: TGTGCCAGTAGTATAGAGAGTTGGACTCAAGATACGCAGTATTTT.

This rearrangement joins TRBV3-1 (or the pseudogene TRBV3-2) to TRBJ1-5, with unresolved D. Trimming removed 0 bases from V and 4 bases from J, with 4 bases in between. The CDR3 covers 13 residues. Germline V gives CDR1 LGHDT, CDR2 YNNKEL (reference sequence). CDR3 in amino acids: CASSQDGNQPQHF. DNA for the CDR3: TGTGCCAGCAGCCAAGATGGAAATCAGCCCCAGCATTTT.

The rearrangement uses TRBV6-1 and TRBJ2-3, with D unclear. Germline V gene data show CDR1 as MNHNS and CDR2 as SASEGT. V lost 10 bases, J lost 0 bases, and 14 bases lay in between. The CDR3 totals 14 residues. DNA for the CDR3: TGTGCCACCCTCTCGGGTCCCAGCACAGATACGCAGTATTTT. It codes for CATLSGPSTDTQYF.

The V gene is TRBV11-2, the J gene TRBJ2-5; 16 bases agree with TRBD2. The germline CDR1 and CDR2 sequences are SGHAT and FQNNGV. Trimming at V came to 5 bases and at J to 5 bases, leaving 5 bases not matched to a gene. The CDR3 runs 16 residues. The CDR3 DNA sequence: TGTGCCAGCAGCCCCGGGACTAGCGGGGGGGTGGAGACCCAGTACTTC. Protein sequence: CASSPGTSGGVETQYF.

The chain is built from TRBV28 and TRBJ1-6; the D is unclear. The germline gives CDR1 MDHEN, CDR2 SYDVKM. V lost 7 bases and J 7 bases, leaving 8 bases between the germline ends. This CDR3 comprises 12 residues. CDR3 bases: TGTGCCAGCATGGGCGAGAATTCACCCCTCCACTTT. This translates into CASMGENSPLHF.